Below are 14 T cell receptor beta chains sequenced from a single sample in a study of T cells in Graves' hyperthyroidism and ophthalmopathy. Amplification of TCR beta CDR3 regions was performed using RNA transcripts as template. HTBI primers drove first-round RT-PCR of the TCR CDR3. TCRdb independently ran MiXCR on the multiplex PCR reads; one entry per CDR3 protein. In the table there are 550,000 to 800,000 distinct CDR3 sequences, about a sixth of which are singletons. Sequences were obtained from blood. Every receptor here comes from a man between 18 and 29 years old with Graves' hyperthyroidism.

DNA of the CDR3: TGCAGTGCTAGCAACAGGGGGAAAGCTAACTATGGCTACACCTTC. The encoded protein is CSASNRGKANYGYTF. This chain connects TRBV20-1 to TRBJ1-2, with 8 bases identical to TRBD1. CDR3 length: 15 amino acids. The germline V gene has CDR1 DFQATT and CDR2 SNEGSKA (reference sequence). The V segment lost 3 bases and the J segment 0 bases; nucleotides outside the gene matches: 6.

This clonotype was counted many times. This rearrangement joins TRBV2 to TRBJ2-3; 7 bases map to TRBD1. Germline lookup yields CDR1 SNHLY and CDR2 FYNNEI. V lost 7 bases, J lost 2 bases, and 6 bases stayed unmatched. CDR3 length: 14 amino acids. In DNA form, the CDR3 reads TGTGCCAGCAAACCGGGACAGTACACAGATACGCAGTATTTT. Translated, it gives CASKPGQYTDTQYF.

This clonotype was detected only a few times. The rearrangement uses TRBV6-1 and TRBJ1-4, with TRBD1 as a possible D gene (6 bases). The ends were cut back, 6 bases at V and 0 bases at J, with 11 bases in the middle. This CDR3 comprises 15 residues. CDR1 and CDR2 (germline): MNHNS, SASEGT. CDR3 protein: CASRGHSATNEKLFF. For the CDR3, the DNA is TGTGCCAGCAGGGGACACAGTGCAACTAATGAAAAACTGTTTTTT.

This clonotype was counted many times. V is TRBV18 and J is TRBJ1-4; TRBD1 is a possible D gene (5 bases). CDR1 is KGHSH and CDR2 is LQKENI in the germline V gene. The CDR3 has 15 amino acids. V was trimmed by 6 bases and J by 2 bases, leaving 13 bases between them. The CDR3, as DNA: TGTGCCAGCTCCCCTTCGGGACGCACTAATGAAAAACTGTTTTTT. Its protein is CASSPSGRTNEKLFF.

This clonotype was counted at least ten times. The rearrangement links TRBV28 to TRBJ2-7, with 8 bases matching TRBD2. J gave up 3 bases and V 6 bases, and 10 bases lay outside the gene matches. In germline, CDR1 is MDHEN, CDR2 SYDVKM. There are 15 residues in the CDR3. The CDR3 spells CASRPPGGPNYEQYF. CDR3 sequence (DNA): TGTGCCAGCAGACCTCCGGGAGGGCCTAACTACGAGCAGTACTTC. The variable domain in full, completed from reference TRBV28 and TRBJ2-7, reads DVKVTQSSRYLVKRTGEKVFLECVQDMDHENMFWYRQDPGLGLRLIYFSYDVKMKEKGDIPEGYSVSREKKERFSLILESASTNQTSMYLCASRPPGGPNYEQYFGPGTRLTVT.

This chain links TRBV5-1 with TRBJ1-1; 7 bases match TRBD1. The germline V gene encodes CDR1 SGHRS and CDR2 YFSETQ. J lost 2 bases, V lost 6 bases, and 7 bases had no gene match. The CDR3 totals 14 residues. CDR3 sequence reads: CASTARGPNTEAFF. As DNA, the CDR3 is TGCGCCAGCACCGCTAGGGGGCCCAACACTGAAGCTTTCTTT. Filled out from reference TRBV5-1 and TRBJ1-1, the complete variable domain reads KAGVTQTPRYLIKTRGQQVTLSCSPISGHRSVSWYQQTPGQGLQFLFEYFSETQRNKGNFPGRFSGRQFSNSRSEMNVSTLELGDSALYLCASTARGPNTEAFFGQGTRLTVV.

The chain has TRBV10-3 and TRBJ2-1, with D possibly TRBD2 on 6 matching bases. Between the trimmed V and J ends, which lost 0 bases and 4 bases, there was a span of 10 bases. The germline V gene encodes CDR1 ENHRY and CDR2 SYGVKD. The length of the CDR3 is 15 residues. CDR3 coding DNA: TGTGCCATCAGTGAGTCGCCGAGCGGGTACAATGAGCAGTTCTTC. Protein sequence: CAISESPSGYNEQFF.

This clonotype has at least ten counts. The CDR3 bases are TGTGCCTGGAGCCAGCGGGAAAGAGATACGCAGTATTTT. This codes for CAWSQRERDTQYF. The rearrangement links TRBV30 to TRBJ2-3; the match to TRBD2 covers 7 bases. Trimming removed 3 bases from V and 5 bases from J; junction bases left unmatched: 5. This CDR3 is built from 13 residues. Looked up from germline, CDR1 is GTSNPN and CDR2 is SVGIG (reference sequence).

This clonotype was found many times. The chain is built from TRBV27 and TRBJ2-7; perhaps TRBD2 as D (6 bases). Deletions cut 9 bases from V and 0 bases from J, with 15 bases between. The V gene's germline CDR1 is MNHEY and CDR2 SMNVEV (reference sequence). The CDR3 spans 14 residues. CDR3 DNA: TGTGCCAGTCGCCTGGAGGGCCTCTCCTACGAGCAGTACTTC. Amino acid sequence: CASRLEGLSYEQYF.

The chain has TRBV6-2 or TRBV6-3 and TRBJ1-2; no definite D call. The CDR3 is made up of 12 amino acids. Trimming stripped 9 bases from V and 4 bases from J, with 12 bases between. Germline V gives CDR1 MNHEY, CDR2 SVGEGT. CDR3: CASRPDSYGYTF. The CDR3 DNA reads TGTGCCAGTCGCCCGGACTCCTATGGCTACACCTTC.

This clonotype was seen at least ten times. This chain joins TRBV3-1 and TRBJ2-5, with a tentative D call TRBD2 (5 bases). Trimming removed 0 bases at V and 6 bases at J, with 17 bases between. This CDR3 comprises 16 residues. CDR1 is LGHDT and CDR2 is YNNKEL in the germline V gene (reference sequence). CDR3 nucleotide sequence: TGTGCCAGCAGCCAAGATCGGGCTAGCATTGGGAAGACCCAGTACTTC. This gives the protein CASSQDRASIGKTQYF.

This clonotype turned up a few times. The chain couples TRBV7-3 to TRBJ2-2, with 11 bases identical to TRBD2. The CDR3 covers 18 residues. CDR1 is SGHTA and CDR2 is FQGTGA in the germline V gene. J gave up 6 bases and V 2 bases, and 11 bases lay outside the gene matches. This CDR3 reads CASSLSPGLAVTAGELFF. The CDR3 DNA reads TGTGCCAGCAGCTTATCACCGGGACTAGCGGTAACTGCCGGGGAGCTGTTTTTT. Filled out from reference TRBV7-3 and TRBJ2-2, the complete variable domain reads GAGVSQTPSNKVTEKGKYVELRCDPISGHTALYWYRQSLGQGPEFLIYFQGTGAADDSGLPNDRFFAVRPEGSVSTLKIQRTERGDSAVYLCASSLSPGLAVTAGELFFGEGSRLTVL.

The CDR3 DNA is TGTGCCAGTGGGGGGGGGGAGACCTTGGAGCAGTACTTC. Translating it yields CASGGGETLEQYF. This chain joins TRBV2 and TRBJ2-7; 7 nucleotides line up with TRBD2. The CDR3 covers 13 residues. Germline V gives CDR1 SNHLY, CDR2 FYNNEI. V shed 9 bases and J 7 bases; nucleotides not matched to a gene: 12. The entire variable domain, with the rest obtained from reference TRBV2 and TRBJ2-7, is as follows: EPEVTQTPSHQVTQMGQEVILRCVPISNHLYFYWYRQILGQKVEFLVSFYNNEISEKSEIFDDQFSVERPDGSNFTLKIRSTKLEDSAMYFCASGGGETLEQYFGPGTRLTVT.

The V call is TRBV6-9, the J call TRBJ1-5; D is unclear. The V end was cut by 4 bases, the J end by 11 bases, with 9 bases between. Germline CDR1 reads MNHGY; CDR2 reads SVAAGI. The CDR3 has 11 residues. CDR3 amino acids: CASSSGGAQHF. CDR3 bases: TGTGCCAGCAGTTCGGGTGGGGCCCAGCATTTT.